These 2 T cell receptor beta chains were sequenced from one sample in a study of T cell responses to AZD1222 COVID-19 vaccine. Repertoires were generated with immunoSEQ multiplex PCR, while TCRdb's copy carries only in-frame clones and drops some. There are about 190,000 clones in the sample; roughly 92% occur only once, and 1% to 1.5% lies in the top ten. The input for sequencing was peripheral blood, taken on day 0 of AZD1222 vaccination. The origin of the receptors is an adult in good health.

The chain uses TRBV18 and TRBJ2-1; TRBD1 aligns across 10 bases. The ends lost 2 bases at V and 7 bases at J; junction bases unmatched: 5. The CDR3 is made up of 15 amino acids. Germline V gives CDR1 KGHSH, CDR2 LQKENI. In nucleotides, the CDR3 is TGTGCCAGCTCACCAAGGGGACAGGGGAGGAATGAGCAGTTCTTC. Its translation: CASSPRGQGRNEQFF.

This CDR3 reads CATGTGSADTQYF. DNA for the CDR3: TGTGCCACCGGGACAGGTTCTGCAGATACGCAGTATTTT. This chain uses TRBV24-1 with TRBJ2-3; TRBD1 matches at 8 bases. Germline-derived CDR1 and CDR2 are KGHDR and SFDVKD. The ends lost 9 bases at V and 4 bases at J; junction bases unmatched: 5. This CDR3 is 13 amino acids long.